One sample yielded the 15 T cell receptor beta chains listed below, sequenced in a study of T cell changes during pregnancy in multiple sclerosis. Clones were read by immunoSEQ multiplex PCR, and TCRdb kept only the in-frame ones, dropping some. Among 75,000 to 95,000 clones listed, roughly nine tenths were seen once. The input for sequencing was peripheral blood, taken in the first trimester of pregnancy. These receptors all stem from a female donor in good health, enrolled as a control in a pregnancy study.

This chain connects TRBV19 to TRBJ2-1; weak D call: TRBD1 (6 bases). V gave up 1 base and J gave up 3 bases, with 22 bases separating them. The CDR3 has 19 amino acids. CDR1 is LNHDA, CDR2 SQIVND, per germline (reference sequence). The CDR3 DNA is TGTGCCAGTAGTATAGCAAGGACTCCCTCAGGGGACCGCTACAATGAGCAGTTCTTC. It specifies CASSIARTPSGDRYNEQFF.

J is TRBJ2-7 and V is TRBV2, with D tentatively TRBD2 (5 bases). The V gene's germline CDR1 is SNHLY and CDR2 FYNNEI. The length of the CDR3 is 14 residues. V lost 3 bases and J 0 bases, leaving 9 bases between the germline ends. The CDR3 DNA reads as TGTGCCAGCAGTGAGGCTAGCTACTCCTACGAGCAGTACTTC. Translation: CASSEASYSYEQYF. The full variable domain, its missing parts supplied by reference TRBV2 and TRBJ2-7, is EPEVTQTPSHQVTQMGQEVILRCVPISNHLYFYWYRQILGQKVEFLVSFYNNEISEKSEIFDDQFSVERPDGSNFTLKIRSTKLEDSAMYFCASSEASYSYEQYFGPGTRLTVT.

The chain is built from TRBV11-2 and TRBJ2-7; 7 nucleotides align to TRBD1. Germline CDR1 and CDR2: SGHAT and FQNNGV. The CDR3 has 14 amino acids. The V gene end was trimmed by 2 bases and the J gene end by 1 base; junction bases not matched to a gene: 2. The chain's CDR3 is CASSLRGHSYEQYF. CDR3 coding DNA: TGTGCCAGCAGCTTAAGGGGGCATTCCTACGAGCAGTACTTC.

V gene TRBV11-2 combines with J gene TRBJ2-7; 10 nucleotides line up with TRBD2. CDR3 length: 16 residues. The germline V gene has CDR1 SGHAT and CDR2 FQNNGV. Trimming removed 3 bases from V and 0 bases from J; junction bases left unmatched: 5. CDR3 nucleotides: TGTGCCAGCAGCTTCACCTCTAGCGGGGGCTCCTACGAGCAGTACTTC. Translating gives CASSFTSSGGSYEQYF.

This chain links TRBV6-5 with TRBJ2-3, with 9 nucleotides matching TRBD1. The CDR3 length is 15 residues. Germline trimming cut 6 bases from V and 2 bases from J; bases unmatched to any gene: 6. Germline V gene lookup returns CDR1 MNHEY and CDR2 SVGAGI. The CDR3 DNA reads TGTGCCAGCAGAACAGGGGGCCCCTCCACAGATACGCAGTATTTT. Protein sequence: CASRTGGPSTDTQYF.

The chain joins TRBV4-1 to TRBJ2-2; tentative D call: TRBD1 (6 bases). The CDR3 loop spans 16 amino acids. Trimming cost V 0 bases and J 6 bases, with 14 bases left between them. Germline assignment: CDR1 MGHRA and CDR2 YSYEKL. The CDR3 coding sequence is TGCGCCAGCAGCCAAGAGCCAGGGGTGGGATCCGGGGAGCTGTTTTTT. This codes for CASSQEPGVGSGELFF.

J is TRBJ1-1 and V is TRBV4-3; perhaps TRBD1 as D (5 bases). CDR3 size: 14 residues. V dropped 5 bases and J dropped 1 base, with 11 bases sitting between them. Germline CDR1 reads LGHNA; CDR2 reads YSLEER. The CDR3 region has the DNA TGCGCCAGCAGCGTTGGCGGACAGAACACTGAAGCTTTCTTT. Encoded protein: CASSVGGQNTEAFF.

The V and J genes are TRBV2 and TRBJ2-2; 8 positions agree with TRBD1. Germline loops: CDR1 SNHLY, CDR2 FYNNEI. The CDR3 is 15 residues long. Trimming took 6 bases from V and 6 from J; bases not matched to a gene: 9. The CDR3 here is CASREGQASAGELFF. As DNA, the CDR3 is TGTGCCAGCAGGGAGGGACAGGCGAGCGCCGGGGAGCTGTTTTTT. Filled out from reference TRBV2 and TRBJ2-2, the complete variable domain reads EPEVTQTPSHQVTQMGQEVILRCVPISNHLYFYWYRQILGQKVEFLVSFYNNEISEKSEIFDDQFSVERPDGSNFTLKIRSTKLEDSAMYFCASREGQASAGELFFGEGSRLTVL.

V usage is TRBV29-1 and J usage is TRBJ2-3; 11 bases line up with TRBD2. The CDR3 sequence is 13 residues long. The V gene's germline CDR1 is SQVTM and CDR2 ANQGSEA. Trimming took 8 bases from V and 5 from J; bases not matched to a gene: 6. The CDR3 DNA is TGCAGCCTGACTAGCGGGACGGGAGATACGCAGTATTTT. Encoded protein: CSLTSGTGDTQYF.

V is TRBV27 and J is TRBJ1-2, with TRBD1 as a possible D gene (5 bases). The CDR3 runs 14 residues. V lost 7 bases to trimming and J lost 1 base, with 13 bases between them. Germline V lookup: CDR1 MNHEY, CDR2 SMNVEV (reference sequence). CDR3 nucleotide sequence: TGTGCCAGCAAGGTGGGGGGGGATAACTATGGCTACACCTTC. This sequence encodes CASKVGGDNYGYTF.

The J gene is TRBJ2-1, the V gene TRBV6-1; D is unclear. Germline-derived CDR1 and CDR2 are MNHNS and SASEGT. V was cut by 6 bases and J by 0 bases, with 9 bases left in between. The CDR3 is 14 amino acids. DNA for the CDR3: TGTGCCAGCAGATTTCAGTCCTCCTACAATGAGCAGTTCTTC. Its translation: CASRFQSSYNEQFF.

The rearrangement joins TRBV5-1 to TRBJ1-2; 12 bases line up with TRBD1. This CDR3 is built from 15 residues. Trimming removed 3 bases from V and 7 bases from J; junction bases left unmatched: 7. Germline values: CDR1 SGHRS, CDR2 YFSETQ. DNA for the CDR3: TGCGCCAGCAGCTCTACGGGACAGGGGGCCGGTGGCTACACCTTC. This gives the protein CASSSTGQGAGGYTF. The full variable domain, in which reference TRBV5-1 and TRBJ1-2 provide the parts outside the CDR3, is KAGVTQTPRYLIKTRGQQVTLSCSPISGHRSVSWYQQTPGQGLQFLFEYFSETQRNKGNFPGRFSGRQFSNSRSEMNVSTLELGDSALYLCASSSTGQGAGGYTFGSGTRLTVV.

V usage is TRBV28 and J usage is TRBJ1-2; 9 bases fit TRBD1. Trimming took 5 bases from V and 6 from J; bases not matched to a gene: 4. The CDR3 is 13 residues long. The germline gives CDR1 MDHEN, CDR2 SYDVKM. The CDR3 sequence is CASSHRGQDGYTF. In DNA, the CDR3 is TGTGCCAGCAGTCACAGGGGGCAGGATGGCTACACCTTC.

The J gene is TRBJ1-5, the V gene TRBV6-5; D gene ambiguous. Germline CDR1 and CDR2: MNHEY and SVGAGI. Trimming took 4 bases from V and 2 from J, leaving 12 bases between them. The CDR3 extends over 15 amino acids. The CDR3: CASSFSGEGNQPQHF. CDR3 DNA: TGTGCCAGCAGTTTTTCCGGGGAGGGCAATCAGCCCCAGCATTTT.

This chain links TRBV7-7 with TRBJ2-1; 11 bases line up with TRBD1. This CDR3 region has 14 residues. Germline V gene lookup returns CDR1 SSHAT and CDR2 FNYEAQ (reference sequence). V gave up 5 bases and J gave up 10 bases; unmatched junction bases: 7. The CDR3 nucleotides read TGTGCCAGCAGCGGACAGGGGGCGGGGGCGGAGCAGTTCTTC. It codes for CASSGQGAGAEQFF.